Below, 21 T cell receptor beta chains from the same sample are listed, as sequenced in a study of blood T cell repertoires in COVID-19. Profiling relied on immunoSEQ multiplex PCR, and the TCRdb table lists in-frame clones only, not all of them. The sample has about 290,000 clones, around 86% seen once. Material: PBMCs or T cells enriched from blood (not recorded which). These receptors were collected from a woman aged 40 to 49 who had recovered from COVID-19.

This chain joins TRBV30 and TRBJ2-7; 11 bases line up with TRBD2. The CDR3 sequence is 16 residues long. Germline lookup yields CDR1 GTSNPN and CDR2 SVGIG (reference sequence). With V trimmed by 1 base and J by 7 bases, 12 bases remained unmatched. CDR3 region: CAWSARSGRAEGEQYF. CDR3 in DNA: TGTGCCTGGAGTGCCCGTAGCGGGAGGGCCGAAGGAGAGCAGTACTTC.

This chain joins TRBV6-5 and TRBJ1-1, with no clear D. The germline gives CDR1 MNHEY, CDR2 SVGAGI. This CDR3 comprises 12 residues. V gave up 5 bases and J gave up 5 bases, with 9 bases separating them. The chain's CDR3 is CASSKSGTEAFF. CDR3 coding DNA: TGTGCCAGCAGTAAGTCCGGGACTGAAGCTTTCTTT.

V gene TRBV3-1 (or the pseudogene TRBV3-2) combines with J gene TRBJ2-7; D might be TRBD2 (6 bases). There are 14 residues in the CDR3. Germline assignment: CDR1 LGHDT and CDR2 YNNKEL (reference sequence). V was pared by 3 bases and J by 3 bases, with 12 bases between. Here the CDR3 reads CASSHGTLHYEQYF. Here the CDR3 DNA reads TGTGCCAGCAGCCACGGGACTCTCCACTACGAGCAGTACTTC.

A single count supports this clone. This chain uses TRBV5-4 with TRBJ1-3; the D gene is possibly TRBD1 (5 bases). The CDR3 length is 14 residues. With 1 base removed from V and 2 bases from J, the gap between germline ends came to 7 bases. The germline gives CDR1 SGHNT, CDR2 YYREEE (reference sequence). The CDR3 loop reads CASSLWGTGNTIYF. The CDR3 DNA reads TGTGCCAGCAGCTTGTGGGGCACTGGAAACACCATATATTTT.

This clone was seen once. The gene calls are TRBV6-5 and TRBJ1-3; D possibly corresponds to TRBD1 (6 bases). Per germline, CDR1 MNHEY and CDR2 SVGAGI. The CDR3 totals 15 residues. Trimming removed 7 bases at V and 0 bases at J, with 13 bases between. Here the CDR3 DNA reads TGTGCCAGCAAGCGACAGGAGTACTCTGGAAACACCATATATTTT. Protein product: CASKRQEYSGNTIYF.

The chain recombines TRBV5-1 with TRBJ1-2; unclear D gene. Germline V lookup: CDR1 SGHRS, CDR2 YFSETQ. The V gene lost 3 bases and the J gene lost 4 bases, with 10 bases spanning the gap. The CDR3 contains 13 residues. CDR3 DNA: TGCGCCAGCAGCTCTTCCCCGTCCTATGGCTACACCTTC. Its translation is CASSSSPSYGYTF.

The chain carries TRBV15 and TRBJ2-7, with 9 positions matching TRBD1. The CDR3 has 17 amino acids. Germline V lookup: CDR1 LNHNV, CDR2 YYDKDF (reference sequence). Trimming took 2 bases from V and 0 from J; bases not matched to a gene: 8. In nucleotides, the CDR3 is TGTGCCACCAGCAGACTCACCGGGACAGGGAGCTCCTACGAGCAGTACTTC. It encodes CATSRLTGTGSSYEQYF.

CDR3 sequence reads: CASSDLDRGLILRNYGYTF. CDR3 sequence (DNA): TGTGCCAGCAGTGACTTGGACAGGGGGCTGATATTGAGGAACTATGGCTACACCTTC. This chain joins TRBV6-4 and TRBJ1-2; TRBD1 aligns across 11 bases. CDR1 is MRHNA and CDR2 is SNTAGT in the germline V gene. The junction had 12 bases not matched to a gene; V was cut back by 1 base and J by 2 bases. This CDR3 contains 19 residues.

The rearrangement joins TRBV6-5 to TRBJ2-3, with D perhaps TRBD2 (6 bases). V was shortened by 2 bases and J by 5 bases, with 14 bases between the two germline ends. Per germline, CDR1 MNHEY and CDR2 SVGAGI. The CDR3 is made up of 15 amino acids. The CDR3 sequence: CASSYTERGGDTQYF. The CDR3 nucleotides are TGTGCCAGCAGTTACACAGAACGGGGAGGAGATACGCAGTATTTT.

The chain carries TRBV7-8 and TRBJ1-3; 8 nucleotides line up with TRBD1. Per the germline V gene, CDR1 is SGHVS and CDR2 is FQNEAQ. V shed 4 bases and J 3 bases; nucleotides not matched to a gene: 11. CDR3 length equals 17 residues. CDR3 sequence (DNA): TGTGCCAGCAGCTCTCTTGGACAGGGAAGGGGTGGAAACACCATATATTTT. This codes for CASSSLGQGRGGNTIYF.

J is TRBJ2-2 and V is TRBV6-5, with a possible D match to TRBD2 (6 bases). Germline-derived CDR1 and CDR2 are MNHEY and SVGAGI. The CDR3 covers 14 residues. The germline V and J ends were trimmed by 8 bases and 3 bases, with 13 bases remaining between them. CDR3 loop: CASGRDSYTGELFF. The CDR3 DNA sequence: TGTGCCAGCGGAAGGGACTCTTACACCGGGGAGCTGTTTTTT.

V is TRBV2 and J is TRBJ1-5, with D possibly TRBD1 on 6 matching bases. The CDR3 has 15 amino acids. The germline gives CDR1 SNHLY, CDR2 FYNNEI. The V end lost 0 bases, the J end lost 4 bases, and 10 bases lay between the germline ends. The CDR3 sequence is CASSEALTGNQPQHF. DNA of the CDR3: TGTGCCAGCAGTGAAGCGCTTACAGGGAATCAGCCCCAGCATTTT.

The V gene is TRBV2, the J gene TRBJ2-1, with a possible D match to TRBD1 (5 bases). Trimming shortened V by 7 bases and J by 0 bases, and 7 bases separated the two germline ends. The CDR3 is 13 residues long. Germline CDR1 and CDR2: SNHLY and FYNNEI. CDR3 sequence: CASTDSSYNEQFF. The CDR3 DNA follows: TGTGCCAGCACTGACAGCTCCTACAATGAGCAGTTCTTC.

V and J are TRBV7-3 and TRBJ1-6; no clear D gene. CDR1 SGHTA and CDR2 FQGTGA come from the germline V gene. The length of the CDR3 is 14 residues. Trimming shortened V by 5 bases and J by 8 bases, and 13 bases separated the two germline ends. For the CDR3, the DNA is TGTGCCAGCAGCCCGGGTCACCCCGATTCACCCCTCCACTTT. Protein sequence: CASSPGHPDSPLHF.

V gene TRBV7-9 combines with J gene TRBJ2-1; D not certain. V dropped 1 base and J dropped 9 bases, with 7 bases sitting between them. The length of the CDR3 is 12 residues. Germline loops: CDR1 SEHNR, CDR2 FQNEAQ (reference sequence). The CDR3 loop is CASSLDFGEQFF. The CDR3 bases are TGTGCCAGCAGCTTAGACTTTGGTGAGCAGTTCTTC.

In the case of this clone: Within the sample, other DNA sequences also encode this same CDR3. The chain is built from TRBV5-1 and TRBJ2-5, with TRBD2 matching 8 bases. Germline V gene sequence: CDR1 SGHRS, CDR2 YFSETQ. The CDR3 covers 15 residues. J lost 5 bases, V lost 0 bases, and 6 bases had no gene match. The CDR3 region has the DNA TGCGCCAGCAGCTTGGGCCTAGCGGGCGGTGAGACCCAGTACTTC. Translated: CASSLGLAGGETQYF.

V usage is TRBV19 and J usage is TRBJ1-2; TRBD1 agrees at 7 bases. The CDR3 length is 13 residues. Looked up from germline, CDR1 is LNHDA and CDR2 is SQIVND (reference sequence). After removal of 3 bases from V and 8 bases from J, the junction contained 6 bases not matched to a gene. The CDR3 DNA follows: TGTGCCAGTAGTATTGACAGGGTAAACGGCTACACCTTC. Translating gives CASSIDRVNGYTF.

This chain connects TRBV5-4 to TRBJ1-3; D is possibly TRBD1 (6 bases). Germline values: CDR1 SGHNT, CDR2 YYREEE (reference sequence). The CDR3 is 13 residues long. V was cut by 0 bases and J by 9 bases, with 10 bases left in between. CDR3 sequence: CASSLGEGGTIYF. CDR3 bases: TGTGCCAGCAGCTTGGGTGAAGGGGGCACCATATATTTT.

The V and J genes are TRBV7-8 and TRBJ2-2; 11 bases agree with TRBD2. Germline V gene lookup returns CDR1 SGHVS and CDR2 FQNEAQ. Trimming removed 5 bases from V and 4 bases from J; junction bases left unmatched: 9. The CDR3 consists of 17 residues. In DNA, the CDR3 is TGTGCCAGCAGCAGTCAACTAGCGGGAGTAGTCACCGGGGAGCTGTTTTTT. Translation gives CASSSQLAGVVTGELFF.

The V and J genes are TRBV19 and TRBJ2-1; D perhaps matches TRBD2 (5 bases). The CDR3 contains 14 residues. Per germline, CDR1 LNHDA and CDR2 SQIVND (reference sequence). V lost 4 bases and J lost 4, with 11 bases in between. The CDR3 nucleotides are TGTGCCAGTAGTAGCGCTCGGACTTACAATGAGCAGTTCTTC. This codes for CASSSARTYNEQFF.

J is TRBJ1-1 and V is TRBV7-2; 10 bases are a match to TRBD1. The CDR3 sequence is 14 residues long. Germline lookup yields CDR1 SGHTA and CDR2 FQGNSA. After removal of 6 bases from V and 3 bases from J, the junction contained 4 bases not matched to a gene. The CDR3 nucleotides read TGTGCCAGCAGGCGACAGGGGGCAGACACTGAAGCTTTCTTT. It yields the protein CASRRQGADTEAFF.